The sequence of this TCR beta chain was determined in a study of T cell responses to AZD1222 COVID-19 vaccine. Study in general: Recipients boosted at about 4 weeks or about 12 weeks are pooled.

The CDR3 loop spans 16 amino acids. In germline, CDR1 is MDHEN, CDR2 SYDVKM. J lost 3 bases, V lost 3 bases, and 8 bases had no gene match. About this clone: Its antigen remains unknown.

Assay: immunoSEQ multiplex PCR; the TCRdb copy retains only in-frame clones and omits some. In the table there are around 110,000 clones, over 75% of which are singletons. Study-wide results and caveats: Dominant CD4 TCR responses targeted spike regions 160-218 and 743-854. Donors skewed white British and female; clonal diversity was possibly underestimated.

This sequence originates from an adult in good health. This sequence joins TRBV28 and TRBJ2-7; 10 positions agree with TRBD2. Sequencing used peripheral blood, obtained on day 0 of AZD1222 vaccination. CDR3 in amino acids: CASSFPTSGTFYEQYF. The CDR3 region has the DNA TGTGCCAGCAGTTTCCCCACTAGCGGGACGTTCTACGAGCAGTACTTC.